This T cell receptor beta chain was captured by sequencing in a study of T cells in Graves' hyperthyroidism and ophthalmopathy. Amplification of TCR beta CDR3 regions was performed using RNA transcripts as template. During a first-round RT-PCR of the TCR CDR3, the HTBI primer set was used. TCRdb re-called the multiplex PCR reads through MiXCR, storing one row per CDR3 protein. The repertoire consists of about 700,000 distinct CDR3 sequences, with about 45% occurring once and the leading ten covering less than 8.5%. Turning to this clonotype: What it recognizes is unknown.

For the diagnoses, clinical symptoms, serum thyroxine and TRAb, thyroid ultrasound and orbital computed tomography were used. Trimming removed 7 bases from V and 6 bases from J; junction bases left unmatched: 9. Germline V lookup: CDR1 LGHNT, CDR2 FRNRAP. The CDR3 is made up of 14 amino acids. Whole-study findings and limits: From stable hyperthyroidism, ophthalmopathy was set apart by a 13 V-J model.

The V call is TRBV12-5, the J call TRBJ1-2; 9 bases are a match to TRBD1. The origin of this receptor is an adult man with Graves' disease, either hyperthyroidism or ophthalmopathy (not recorded which). Sequencing was performed on peripheral blood or thyroid tissue (not recorded which). The CDR3 region is CASVSGTGRDGYTF. In DNA form, the CDR3 reads TGTGCTAGTGTCTCTGGGACAGGGAGGGATGGCTACACCTTC.